This T cell receptor beta chain was sequenced for a study of blood T cells in healthy people across ages. Trimming stripped 4 bases from V and 5 bases from J, with 18 bases between. This CDR3 comprises 15 residues. Per germline, CDR1 LGHDT and CDR2 YNNKEL (reference sequence). Sample donors were healthy Caucasian individuals that came from Russia, aged about 6 to 100. Per-sample yields of isolated PBMCs were at least 7 million. Extraction of total RNA produced a minimum of 5.5 micrograms from each sample. The authors ran a second PCR of roughly 7 to 11 cycles using a sample-barcoded 5' primer and a J-beta primer mix. With 12 random nucleotides, a template-switch adaptor tagged each individual cDNA molecule. MiXCR, applied by TCRdb to the 5' RACE reads, yields one record per CDR3 protein. This sample yields some 1.6 million distinct CDR3 sequences, of which approximately 32% are seen a single time; 11% belongs to the top ten.

The sequencing sample was made of blood. The clonotype comes from a woman aged 25 to 39 in good health. V usage is TRBV3-1 and J usage is TRBJ2-7, with a weak D call TRBD1 (6 bases). The CDR3 bases are TGTGCCAGCAGCCGAGAAGGGGGTTACCGGGACGAGCAGTACTTC. Translation gives CASSREGGYRDEQYF.